The next 13 T cell receptor beta chains were all read from a single sample in a study of shared clonotypes between healthy human individuals. This table comes from immunoSEQ multiplex PCR, and its TCRdb copy is limited to in-frame clones, with some not included. The table has 2 million to 3 million clones, approximately 93% seen once. Sequencing used naive CD4+ T cells from PBMCs. Documented subset: CD45RA+ positively selected. The receptor set was obtained from a man aged 18 to 29 in good health. Some clones in this sample may be carry-over from other donors' samples.

The gene calls are TRBV7-9 and TRBJ1-2; D not certain. From germline, CDR1 is SEHNR and CDR2 FQNEAQ (reference sequence). CDR3 size: 12 residues. Trimming took off 2 bases at V and 8 bases at J, with 9 bases between the two ends. CDR3 residues: CASSLRAVGYTF. CDR3 DNA: TGTGCCAGCAGCTTAAGGGCAGTCGGCTACACCTTC.

This clone was counted once. The V call is TRBV18, the J call TRBJ2-7; 10 bases agree with TRBD1. The CDR3 spans 16 residues. The J segment lost 3 bases and the V segment lost 0 bases, leaving 5 bases of the junction unmatched. Germline lookup yields CDR1 KGHSH and CDR2 LQKENI. CDR3 amino acids: CASSPPRGQGHYEQYF. CDR3 sequence (DNA): TGTGCCAGCTCACCACCGAGGGGACAGGGGCACTACGAGCAGTACTTC.

The chain recombines TRBV19 with TRBJ2-3; D is ambiguous. The CDR3 spans 16 residues. V was clipped by 6 bases and J by 2 bases, with 18 bases between them. Germline V lookup: CDR1 LNHDA, CDR2 SQIVND (reference sequence). The CDR3 sequence is CASRRKALTFTDTQYF. Here the CDR3 DNA reads TGTGCCAGTAGAAGAAAGGCTTTGACATTCACAGATACGCAGTATTTT.

This chain uses TRBV4-1 with TRBJ2-7; TRBD2 might be the D (7 bases). V shed 4 bases and J shed 5 bases, with 18 bases lying between them. Germline values: CDR1 MGHRA, CDR2 YSYEKL. CDR3 size: 15 residues. The DNA for the CDR3 is TGCGCCAGCAGCCGGCCCGACGGGGGGCCCCACGAGCAGTACTTC. Translated, it gives CASSRPDGGPHEQYF.

The chain combines TRBV9 with TRBJ1-2, with a possible D match to TRBD1 (6 bases). V dropped 3 bases and J dropped 3 bases, with 15 bases sitting between them. CDR1 and CDR2 from the germline V gene are SGDLS and YYNGEE. This CDR3 is built from 15 residues. Here the CDR3 reads CASSGSTGTHYGYTF. The CDR3 DNA reads TGTGCCAGCAGCGGATCCACAGGGACCCACTATGGCTACACCTTC.

CDR3 nucleotide sequence: TGTGCCAGCAGCTTAAATCCGGGAACACCCGGGGAGCTGTTTTTT. Amino acid sequence: CASSLNPGTPGELFF. This chain uses TRBV7-3 with TRBJ2-2; TRBD2 might be the D (5 bases). CDR3 length: 15 amino acids. CDR1 SGHTA and CDR2 FQGTGA come from the germline V gene. Trimming shortened V by 1 base and J by 6 bases, and 12 bases separated the two germline ends.

The chain carries TRBV6-6 and TRBJ1-5, with D maybe TRBD1 (5 bases). Trimming pared 6 bases from V and 0 bases from J, leaving 15 bases between. Germline lookup yields CDR1 MNHNY and CDR2 SVGAGI (reference sequence). The CDR3 runs 16 residues. CDR3 sequence: CASSQTGQGSNQPQHF. The CDR3 nucleotides are TGTGCCAGCAGCCAAACGGGGCAGGGTAGCAATCAGCCCCAGCATTTT.

This clone was counted a few times. Distinct nucleotide sequences in the sample also encode this CDR3. The chain joins TRBV19 to TRBJ1-5; no firm D call. Germline values: CDR1 LNHDA, CDR2 SQIVND (reference sequence). This CDR3 has 12 amino acids. Trimming left V 6 bases short and J 4 bases short, with 7 bases between. CDR3 nucleotide sequence: TGTGCCAGTAGGGGTCCAAATCAGCCCCAGCATTTT. Amino acid sequence: CASRGPNQPQHF.

V usage is TRBV6-1 and J usage is TRBJ2-7; the match to TRBD2 covers 11 bases. CDR3 length equals 15 residues. Trimming cost V 8 bases and J 2 bases; bases outside gene matches: 8. Germline lookup yields CDR1 MNHNS and CDR2 SASEGT. CDR3 DNA: TGTGCCAGCGAGTACCGACTAGCGGGGACCTACGAGCAGTACTTC. Translating gives CASEYRLAGTYEQYF.

V gene TRBV5-6 combines with J gene TRBJ1-3; D not resolved. CDR1 is SGHDT and CDR2 is YYEEEE in the germline V gene. The CDR3 runs to 17 residues. The V end was cut by 1 base, the J end by 0 bases, with 14 bases between. In nucleotides, the CDR3 is TGTGCCAGCAGCTTGAGGCGGATCCTAGCCTCTGGAAACACCATATATTTT. Translation gives CASSLRRILASGNTIYF.

As to this clone: The same CDR3 also results from other DNA sequences found in this sample. The gene calls are TRBV4-1 and TRBJ2-7; D remains ambiguous. The germline gives CDR1 MGHRA, CDR2 YSYEKL. V lost 0 bases and J lost 2, with 11 bases in between. The CDR3 has 15 amino acids. This CDR3 is CASSQDPGGTYEQYF. CDR3 bases: TGCGCCAGCAGCCAAGATCCAGGTGGGACCTACGAGCAGTACTTC.

The V call is TRBV21-1, the J call TRBJ1-5; whether TRBD1, the table's D call, matches the DNA was not checked. TRBV21-1 is a recognized pseudogene. The CDR3 sequence is 12 residues long. This chain's CDR3 is CASISTDQPQHF. DNA of the CDR3: TGTGCCAGCATCAGCACAGATCAGCCCCAGCATTTT.

This clone was counted only a few times. The sample carries other DNA sequences with the same CDR3. The chain has TRBV7-3 and TRBJ1-1, with D unclear. Trimming stripped 4 bases from V and 0 bases from J, with 6 bases between. Germline V gene sequence: CDR1 SGHTA, CDR2 FQGTGA. The CDR3 totals 13 residues. The CDR3 loop is CASSSQMNTEAFF. For the CDR3, the DNA is TGTGCCAGCAGCTCCCAAATGAACACTGAAGCTTTCTTT.